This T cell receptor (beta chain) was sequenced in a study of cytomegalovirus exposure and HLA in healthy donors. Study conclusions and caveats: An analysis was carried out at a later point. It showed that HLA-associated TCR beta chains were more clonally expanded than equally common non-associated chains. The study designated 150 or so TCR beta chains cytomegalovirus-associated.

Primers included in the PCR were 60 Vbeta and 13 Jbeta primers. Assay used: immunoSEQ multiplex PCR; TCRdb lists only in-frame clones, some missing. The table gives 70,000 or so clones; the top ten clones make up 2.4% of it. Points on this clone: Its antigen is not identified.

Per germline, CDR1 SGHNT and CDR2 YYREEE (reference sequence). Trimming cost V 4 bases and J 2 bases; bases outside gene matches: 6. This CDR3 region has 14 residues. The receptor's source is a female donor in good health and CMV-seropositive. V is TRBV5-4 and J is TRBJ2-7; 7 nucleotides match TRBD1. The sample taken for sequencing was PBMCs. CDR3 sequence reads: CASSHQGTAYEQYF. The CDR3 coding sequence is TGTGCCAGCAGCCACCAGGGGACAGCCTACGAGCAGTACTTC. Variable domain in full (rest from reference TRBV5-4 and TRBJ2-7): ETGVTQSPTHLIKTRGQQVTLRCSSQSGHNTVSWYQQALGQGPQFIFQYYREEENGRGNFPPRFSGLQFPNYSSELNVNALELDDSALYLCASSHQGTAYEQYFGPGTRLTVT.